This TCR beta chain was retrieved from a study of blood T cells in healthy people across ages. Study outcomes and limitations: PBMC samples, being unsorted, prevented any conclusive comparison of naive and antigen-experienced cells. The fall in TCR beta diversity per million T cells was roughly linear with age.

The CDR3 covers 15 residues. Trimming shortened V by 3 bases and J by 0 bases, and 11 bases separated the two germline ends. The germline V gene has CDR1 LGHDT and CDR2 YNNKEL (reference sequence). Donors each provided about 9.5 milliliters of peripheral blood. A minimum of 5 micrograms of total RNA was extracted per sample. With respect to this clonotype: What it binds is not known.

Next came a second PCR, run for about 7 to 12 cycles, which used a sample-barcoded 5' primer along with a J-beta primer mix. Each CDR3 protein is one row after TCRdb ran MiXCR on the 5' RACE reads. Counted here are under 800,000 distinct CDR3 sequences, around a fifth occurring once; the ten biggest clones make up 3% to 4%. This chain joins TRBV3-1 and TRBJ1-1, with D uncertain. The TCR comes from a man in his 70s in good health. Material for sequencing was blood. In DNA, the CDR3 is TGTGCCAGCAGCCACAGTGGTTCAATGAACACTGAAGCTTTCTTT. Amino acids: CASSHSGSMNTEAFF.